These 20 T cell receptor beta chains originate from one sample sequenced in a study of neurological immune-mediated disorders. TCRdb independently ran MiXCR on the 5' RACE reads; one entry per CDR3 protein. The top ten hold roughly 5% of the sample, which has 55,000 to 70,000 distinct CDR3 sequences, 2.5% to 4% seen once. The sample consisted of PBMCs. The receptors here all came from a woman aged 50 to 60 with multiple sclerosis.

This clonotype was recorded many times. This chain links TRBV6-5 with TRBJ1-2, with D perhaps TRBD1 (5 bases). CDR1 is MNHEY, CDR2 SVGAGI, per germline. Trimming shortened V by 5 bases and J by 9 bases, and 16 bases separated the two germline ends. The CDR3 covers 13 residues. CDR3 protein: CASSPGTFRSYTF. For the CDR3, the DNA is TGTGCCAGCAGTCCTGGGACTTTTCGGAGCTACACCTTC.

J is TRBJ2-7 and V is TRBV20-1; 9 positions match TRBD2. The CDR3 has 14 amino acids. The ends lost 6 bases at V and 3 bases at J; junction bases unmatched: 9. CDR1 and CDR2 (germline): DFQATT, SNEGSKA (reference sequence). CDR3 residues: CSARPTSGYYEQYF. Here the CDR3 DNA reads TGCAGTGCCCGACCGACTAGCGGATACTACGAGCAGTACTTC.

This clonotype was counted at least ten times. The genes are TRBV20-1 and TRBJ2-4; no definite D call. Per germline, CDR1 DFQATT and CDR2 SNEGSKA (reference sequence). The CDR3 is 14 amino acids. Trimming left V 6 bases short and J 1 base short, with 13 bases between. As DNA, the CDR3 is TGCAGTGCAACAATAAGCCTGGCCAAAAACATTCAGTACTTC. Its translation is CSATISLAKNIQYF.

This clonotype was seen ten or more times. The V gene is TRBV13, the J gene TRBJ2-1; D not resolved. Deletions cut 5 bases from V and 0 bases from J, with 11 bases between. The CDR3 totals 15 residues. Looked up from germline, CDR1 is PRHDT and CDR2 is FYEKMQ (reference sequence). Here the CDR3 reads CASSLNPSSYNEQFF. CDR3 DNA: TGTGCCAGCAGCCTTAACCCGAGCTCCTACAATGAGCAGTTCTTC.

This clonotype was recorded many times. V and J are TRBV27 and TRBJ1-1; D unresolved. The CDR3 is 15 amino acids. The germline CDR1 and CDR2 sequences are MNHEY and SMNVEV (reference sequence). Trimming took off 4 bases at V and 3 bases at J, with 15 bases between the two ends. The CDR3 nucleotides are TGTGCCAGCAGTTCCCGGGCCGCCTCGGACACTGAAGCTTTCTTT. This sequence encodes CASSSRAASDTEAFF.

This clonotype was recorded at least ten times. The gene calls are TRBV20-1 and TRBJ2-1; D possibly corresponds to TRBD2 (5 bases). This CDR3 region has 14 residues. The germline V gene has CDR1 DFQATT and CDR2 SNEGSKA (reference sequence). Trimming removed 3 bases from V and 4 bases from J, with 13 bases in between. CDR3: CSARWRPSYNEQFF. As DNA, the CDR3 is TGCAGTGCTAGGTGGAGGCCATCATACAATGAGCAGTTCTTC.

This clonotype was seen at least ten times. V is TRBV5-1 and J is TRBJ1-2; D remains unclear. Trimming pared 2 bases from V and 2 bases from J, leaving 13 bases between. Germline-derived CDR1 and CDR2 are SGHRS and YFSETQ. This CDR3 region has 15 residues. CDR3: CASSLRADENYGYTF. In DNA form, the CDR3 reads TGCGCCAGCAGCTTACGAGCGGATGAGAACTATGGCTACACCTTC. Full variable domain (missing parts from reference TRBV5-1 and TRBJ1-2): KAGVTQTPRYLIKTRGQQVTLSCSPISGHRSVSWYQQTPGQGLQFLFEYFSETQRNKGNFPGRFSGRQFSNSRSEMNVSTLELGDSALYLCASSLRADENYGYTFGSGTRLTVV.

This clonotype was detected ten times or more. V and J are TRBV5-1 and TRBJ2-1, with D maybe TRBD2 (6 bases). This CDR3 spans 15 amino acids. CDR1 and CDR2 from the germline V gene are SGHRS and YFSETQ. The V gene lost 4 bases and the J gene lost 5 bases, with 16 bases spanning the gap. In DNA, the CDR3 is TGCGCCAGCAGCCAGCGGGTTAGATCCAACAATGAGCAGTTCTTC. This gives the protein CASSQRVRSNNEQFF.

In this sample, this clonotype turned up many times. The chain couples TRBV7-6 to TRBJ1-1; 8 positions match TRBD1. The V and J ends lost 4 bases and 6 bases, in that order; junction bases with no gene match: 13. Germline V gene data show CDR1 as SGHVS and CDR2 as FNYEAQ. The CDR3 totals 16 residues. The CDR3 protein is CASSWGTGSGRPEAFF. The CDR3 DNA is TGTGCCAGCAGCTGGGGGACAGGCAGCGGAAGGCCTGAAGCTTTCTTT.

This clonotype appeared many times. This chain links TRBV12-3 or TRBV12-4 with TRBJ2-1; no reliable D call. The CDR3 is 12 amino acids. V lost 2 bases, J lost 9 bases, and 8 bases lay in between. The CDR3 is CASSLIGGEQFF. The CDR3 nucleotides are TGTGCCAGCAGTTTAATCGGTGGTGAGCAGTTCTTC.

This clonotype has a count of ten or more. The J gene is TRBJ1-4, the V gene TRBV7-2; TRBD1 might be the D (6 bases). Trimming stripped 1 base from V and 8 bases from J, with 11 bases between. Per germline, CDR1 SGHTA and CDR2 FQGNSA. The CDR3 is made up of 14 amino acids. As DNA, the CDR3 is TGTGCCAGCAGCTTAGGGACAGCAACCGAAAAACTGTTTTTT. Its translation: CASSLGTATEKLFF.

This clonotype was detected ten times or more. The V call is TRBV28, the J call TRBJ1-5; TRBD1 is a possible D gene (5 bases). CDR1 and CDR2 from the germline V gene are MDHEN and SYDVKM. This CDR3 has 15 residues. V was trimmed by 6 bases and J by 7 bases, leaving 19 bases between them. For the CDR3, the DNA is TGTGCCAGCAGCAGATTAACAGGAGCGGGCCAGCCCCAGCATTTT. It specifies CASSRLTGAGQPQHF.

This clonotype was observed many times. The chain couples TRBV20-1 to TRBJ1-1; D may be TRBD1 (5 bases). Between the trimmed V and J ends, which lost 6 bases and 0 bases, there was a span of 11 bases. CDR1 and CDR2 (germline): DFQATT, SNEGSKA (reference sequence). The CDR3 is 13 amino acids. DNA for the CDR3: TGCAGTGCACGGGACGGAGTGAACACTGAAGCTTTCTTT. Encoded protein: CSARDGVNTEAFF.

At least ten counts were recorded for this clonotype. The chain joins TRBV7-2 to TRBJ2-7; D uncertain. CDR3 size: 12 residues. The germline CDR1 and CDR2 sequences are SGHTA and FQGNSA. Between the trimmed V and J ends, which lost 1 base and 3 bases, there was a span of 4 bases. CDR3 region: CASSLGRYEQYF. The CDR3, as DNA: TGTGCCAGCAGCTTAGGCCGCTACGAGCAGTACTTC.

This clonotype was seen repeatedly, ten times or more. This chain links TRBV12-3 or TRBV12-4 with TRBJ2-7; the D gene is possibly TRBD2 (7 bases). CDR3 length: 15 residues. V gave up 7 bases and J gave up 0 bases, with 16 bases separating them. This CDR3 is CASTFGGGSSYEQYF. The CDR3 DNA is TGTGCCAGCACATTTGGGGGCGGGAGCTCCTACGAGCAGTACTTC.

This clonotype was detected many times. This chain joins TRBV15 and TRBJ2-2; no firm D call. The germline gives CDR1 LNHNV, CDR2 YYDKDF (reference sequence). The ends were cut back, 2 bases at V and 6 bases at J, with 10 bases in the middle. The CDR3 runs 14 residues. CDR3 amino acids: CATSRLFEAGELFF. CDR3 coding DNA: TGTGCCACCAGCAGACTTTTCGAAGCCGGGGAGCTGTTTTTT. The full variable domain, completed using reference TRBV15 and TRBJ2-2, is DAMVIQNPRYQVTQFGKPVTLSCSQTLNHNVMYWYQQKSSQAPKLLFHYYDKDFNNEADTPDNFQSRRPNTSFCFLDIRSPGLGDTAMYLCATSRLFEAGELFFGEGSRLTVL.

This clonotype was found many times. The rearrangement joins TRBV18 to TRBJ1-1, with D possibly matching TRBD1 (5 bases). This CDR3 region has 13 residues. V was cut by 6 bases and J by 6 bases, with 14 bases left in between. In germline, CDR1 is KGHSH, CDR2 LQKENI. This chain's CDR3 is CASSREVGAEAFF. CDR3 bases: TGTGCCAGCTCCCGGGAGGTAGGGGCTGAAGCTTTCTTT.

This clonotype was seen many times. This chain joins TRBV4-1 and TRBJ1-4; D remains unclear. CDR3 size: 15 residues. The V gene's germline CDR1 is MGHRA and CDR2 YSYEKL. Trimming removed 3 bases at V and 6 bases at J, with 14 bases between. CDR3 DNA sequence: TGCGCCAGCAGCCAGGTACAGACCGACGATGAAAAACTGTTTTTT. It encodes CASSQVQTDDEKLFF.

This clonotype was counted ten times or more. This chain joins TRBV6-2 or TRBV6-3 and TRBJ1-5; 7 nucleotides agree with TRBD1. The V gene end was trimmed by 0 bases and the J gene end by 3 bases; junction bases not matched to a gene: 5. Per the germline V gene, CDR1 is MNHEY and CDR2 is SVGEGT. The CDR3 contains 16 residues. Here the CDR3 reads CASSYSAGTDNQPQHF. The CDR3 DNA sequence: TGTGCCAGCAGTTACTCGGCCGGGACAGACAATCAGCCCCAGCATTTT.

This clonotype has ten or more counts. This chain connects TRBV15 to TRBJ2-3; no clear D gene. V lost 3 bases to trimming and J lost 2 bases, with 15 bases between them. This CDR3 comprises 16 residues. Germline V gene sequence: CDR1 LNHNV, CDR2 YYDKDF (reference sequence). This CDR3 reads CATSRPARRVTDTQYF. As DNA, the CDR3 is TGTGCCACCAGCAGGCCTGCTCGGCGCGTCACAGATACGCAGTATTTT. Full variable domain (remainder filled in from reference TRBV15 and TRBJ2-3): DAMVIQNPRYQVTQFGKPVTLSCSQTLNHNVMYWYQQKSSQAPKLLFHYYDKDFNNEADTPDNFQSRRPNTSFCFLDIRSPGLGDTAMYLCATSRPARRVTDTQYFGPGTRLTVL.